Each of the 16 T cell receptor beta chains below was sequenced from the same sample in a study of Graves' ophthalmopathy and Graves' hyperthyroidism. Amplified TCR beta CDR3 regions were obtained using RNA transcripts as template. First-round RT-PCR used HTBI primers; second-round multiplex PCR followed. TCRdb re-called the multiplex PCR reads with MiXCR, one entry per CDR3 protein. This sample has over a million distinct CDR3 sequences; approximately 35% occur once, and the top ten carry roughly 10%. Material: peripheral blood or thyroid tissue (not recorded which). All receptors derive from an adult man with Graves' hyperthyroidism.

This clonotype was found many times. V is TRBV7-9 and J is TRBJ1-1; D unclear. V lost 1 base to trimming and J lost 8 bases, with 14 bases between them. The V gene's germline CDR1 is SEHNR and CDR2 FQNEAQ (reference sequence). The CDR3 is 14 residues long. The CDR3 nucleotides read TGTGCCAGCAGCTTAGAAGGAGTGGCATCGGAAGCTTTCTTT. It translates to CASSLEGVASEAFF.

The sample holds a few counts of this clonotype. The chain links TRBV2 to TRBJ1-3; the D gene is possibly TRBD1 (5 bases). V was trimmed by 7 bases and J by 4 bases, leaving 8 bases between them. The germline V gene encodes CDR1 SNHLY and CDR2 FYNNEI. CDR3 size: 12 residues. In DNA, the CDR3 is TGTGCCAGCAACCAGGGAGGAAACACCATATATTTT. Translating it yields CASNQGGNTIYF. Based on the CDR3 plus reference TRBV2 and TRBJ1-3, the full variable domain is EPEVTQTPSHQVTQMGQEVILRCVPISNHLYFYWYRQILGQKVEFLVSFYNNEISEKSEIFDDQFSVERPDGSNFTLKIRSTKLEDSAMYFCASNQGGNTIYFGEGSWLTVV.

Of note for this clonotype: Since a much larger clone is just one base distant, this may be a read error. The rearrangement links TRBV2 to TRBJ2-5, with no clear D. Per germline, CDR1 SNHLY and CDR2 FYNNEI. Trimming took 7 bases from V and 5 from J, leaving 5 bases between them. CDR3 length equals 10 residues. The CDR3 nucleotides read TGTGCCAGCATGTGGGAGACCCAGTACTTC. This translates into CASMWETQYF.

As to this clonotype: A much larger clone differs by one base, so this may be a read error. The chain couples TRBV2 to TRBJ2-5; D is unresolved. The CDR3 sequence is 13 residues long. Germline values: CDR1 SNHLY, CDR2 FYNNEI. The V end lost 1 base, the J end lost 9 bases, and 12 bases lay between the germline ends. The CDR3 sequence is CASSEVNFSAQYF. CDR3 DNA: TGTGCCAGCAGTGAAGTGAACTTCTCCGCCCAGTACTTC.

At least ten counts were recorded for this clonotype. V is TRBV29-1 and J is TRBJ2-5; 8 positions match TRBD2. Germline assignment: CDR1 SQVTM and CDR2 ANQGSEA. Trimming removed 7 bases from V and 4 bases from J; junction bases left unmatched: 5. CDR3 size: 12 residues. The CDR3 sequence: CSEWTSSETQYF. As DNA, the CDR3 is TGCAGCGAGTGGACTAGCTCAGAGACCCAGTACTTC.

This clonotype came up many times. This CDR3 is CASSFGQYNSPLHF. DNA of the CDR3: TGTGCCAGCAGCTTTGGACAGTATAATTCACCCCTCCACTTT. The J gene is TRBJ1-6, the V gene TRBV7-8, with D perhaps TRBD1 (6 bases). V was shortened by 3 bases and J by 4 bases, with 7 bases between the two germline ends. The CDR3 loop spans 14 amino acids. Germline loops: CDR1 SGHVS, CDR2 FQNEAQ.

This chain links TRBV7-9 with TRBJ2-5, with D possibly being TRBD2 (6 bases). Germline V gives CDR1 SEHNR, CDR2 FQNEAQ (reference sequence). This CDR3 is built from 15 residues. Between the trimmed V and J ends, which lost 5 bases and 6 bases, there was a span of 19 bases. CDR3 nucleotides: TGTGCCAGCAGCAAACCGGGAGAGAGTGTAAAGACCCAGTACTTC. Its translation is CASSKPGESVKTQYF.

The CDR3 protein is CASSLEGQRPLIYF. The CDR3 bases are TGCGCCAGCAGCTTGGAGGGACAGCGTCCTCTCATATATTTT. This chain joins TRBV5-1 and TRBJ1-3; 7 bases line up with TRBD1. Germline-derived CDR1 and CDR2 are SGHRS and YFSETQ. V trimming: 0 bases; J trimming: 12 bases; junction bases outside the gene matches: 9. The CDR3 totals 14 residues.

The chain links TRBV27 to TRBJ2-7; no clear D. V lost 1 base to trimming and J lost 2 bases, with 9 bases between them. This CDR3 is 14 amino acids long. Germline-derived CDR1 and CDR2 are MNHEY and SMNVEV (reference sequence). The CDR3 is CASSLLPSTYEQYF. DNA for the CDR3: TGTGCCAGCAGTTTATTGCCCTCTACCTACGAGCAGTACTTC.

Ten or more counts support this clonotype. The J gene is TRBJ1-2, the V gene TRBV6-5; 9 nucleotides line up with TRBD1. The ends lost 6 bases at V and 6 bases at J; junction bases unmatched: 8. CDR3 length equals 14 residues. CDR1 and CDR2 from the germline V gene are MNHEY and SVGAGI. The DNA for the CDR3 is TGTGCCAGCAGGGGGACAGGGTCACTTAATGGCTACACCTTC. Its translation is CASRGTGSLNGYTF.

This chain links TRBV28 with TRBJ1-1, with TRBD1 identical over 7 bases. Germline-derived CDR1 and CDR2 are MDHEN and SYDVKM. This CDR3 comprises 19 residues. Unmatched junction bases numbered 16, after V lost 2 bases and J lost 1 base. The CDR3 sequence: CASSLPRYRGFAWNTEAFF. The CDR3 DNA sequence: TGTGCCAGCAGTTTACCCCGATACAGGGGATTTGCGTGGAACACTGAAGCTTTCTTT. The full variable domain, in which reference TRBV28 and TRBJ1-1 provide the parts outside the CDR3, is DVKVTQSSRYLVKRTGEKVFLECVQDMDHENMFWYRQDPGLGLRLIYFSYDVKMKEKGDIPEGYSVSREKKERFSLILESASTNQTSMYLCASSLPRYRGFAWNTEAFFGQGTRLTVV.

The rearrangement joins TRBV15 to TRBJ2-5; D gene uncertain. The CDR3 contains 13 residues. V lost 1 base and J lost 9, with 12 bases in between. Germline lookup yields CDR1 LNHNV and CDR2 YYDKDF (reference sequence). The CDR3: CATSRALGQPQYF. DNA of the CDR3: TGTGCCACCAGCAGAGCTTTAGGGCAGCCCCAGTACTTC.

This chain joins TRBV12-3 or TRBV12-4 and TRBJ2-2, with 11 bases aligning to TRBD2. Unmatched junction bases numbered 4, after V lost 6 bases and J lost 4 bases. This CDR3 contains 15 residues. The CDR3 protein is CASSAGLAATGELFF. CDR3 nucleotide sequence: TGTGCCAGCAGCGCGGGACTAGCGGCCACCGGGGAGCTGTTTTTT.

Comment on this clonotype: Germline and junction disagree at one end, which may indicate a read error. The rearrangement links TRBV5-5 to TRBJ1-6; D call uncertain. CDR1 is SGHKS and CDR2 is YYEKEE in the germline V gene (reference sequence). The CDR3 runs 17 residues. As DNA, the CDR3 is TGCGCCAGCAGCCAAGAAGGTGGGGTACAGAGTAATTCACCCCTCCACTTT. This translates into CASSQEGGVQSNSPLHF.

The V and J genes are TRBV6-6 and TRBJ1-1; D remains ambiguous. Trimming took 10 bases from V and 1 from J, leaving 10 bases between them. Per germline, CDR1 MNHNY and CDR2 SVGAGI (reference sequence). The CDR3 is 12 residues long. CDR3 sequence: CATYTGNTEAFF. CDR3 coding DNA: TGTGCCACCTATACTGGGAACACTGAAGCTTTCTTT.

The rearrangement uses TRBV12-3 or TRBV12-4 and TRBJ2-7; no definite D call. The CDR3 extends over 14 amino acids. V shed 5 bases and J shed 2 bases, with 13 bases lying between them. CDR3 bases: TGTGCCAGCAGTGGGCCGGAAGACACCTACGAGCAGTACTTC. Translation gives CASSGPEDTYEQYF.